The clone carrying this T cell receptor (beta chain) has just a few counts. These data are taken from a study of CD4 T cell repertoires in COVID-19. This CDR3 is 14 amino acids long. V was cut by 0 bases and J by 0 bases, with 7 bases left in between. Looked up from germline, CDR1 is SGHRS and CDR2 is YFSETQ. Here immunoSEQ multiplex PCR was the method, and the copy in TCRdb shows in-frame clones only, minus some. This table holds over 75,000 clones, 83% found once. The sequences come from CD4+ T cells from peripheral blood, collected after recovery from COVID-19. The receptor was isolated from a human donor who had COVID-19. This chain links TRBV5-1 with TRBJ2-7; D is unclear. CDR3 residues: CASSLGPSSYEQYF. The CDR3 bases are TGCGCCAGCAGCTTGGGCCCCAGCTCCTACGAGCAGTACTTC.